This T cell receptor beta chain appears in the sequencing data of a study of T cell responses to AZD1222 COVID-19 vaccine. The study's findings and limits: As reported, nearly half of all spike-specific TCRs target variant regions that are unmutated. The study sampled repertoires only after the peak T cell response.

The V and J ends lost 0 bases and 10 bases respectively, with 13 bases between them. The CDR3 has 15 amino acids. In germline, CDR1 is LGHNA, CDR2 YNFKEQ. The table came from immunoSEQ multiplex PCR; TCRdb's copy has only in-frame clones and leaves some out. The data hold 95,000 to 120,000 clones, with roughly 88% observed a single time. Worth noting for this clone: Its cognate antigen is unknown.

The clonotype originates from an adult who received the AZD1222 COVID-19 vaccine. The V gene is TRBV4-2, the J gene TRBJ1-6; D is ambiguous. This specimen consisted of peripheral blood, obtained 28 days after the second AZD1222 dose. CDR3 in amino acids: CASSQETVGKSPLHF. For the CDR3, the DNA is TGTGCCAGCAGCCAAGAAACAGTTGGCAAATCACCCCTCCACTTT.